This is a list of T cell receptor beta chains from one sample in a study of cytomegalovirus exposure and HLA in healthy donors. Method: immunoSEQ multiplex PCR; TCRdb's copy keeps in-frame clones and lacks some. The sample lists around 120,000 clones; roughly 80% were seen once. Sequencing was carried out using PBMCs. These receptors originate from a male donor in good health and CMV-seronegative. Both conserved end residues are part of each CDR3. Fields, in order: clone size, D gene, CDR3 length, J gene, V gene, CDR3 protein, CDR3 DNA. D genes are given only for firm matches. Size values are once, few and many counts, or a class for expanded clones, and some rows have none.

>-|TRBD1|15|TRBJ1-3|TRBV11-3
CASSPGTGIGNTIYF
TGTGCCAGCAGCCCTGGGACAGGCATTGGAAACACCATATATTTT
>-|-|14|TRBJ1-2|TRBV7-2
CASSLGGGSYGYTF
TGTGCCAGCAGCTTAGGAGGGGGAAGCTATGGCTACACCTTC
>-|-|13|TRBJ1-6|TRBV5-1
CASSPDWNSPLHF
TGCGCCAGCAGCCCGGACTGGAATTCACCCCTCCACTTT
>-|-|14|TRBJ1-2|TRBV19
CASSVQGPIYGYTF
TGTGCCAGTAGTGTTCAGGGGCCCATCTATGGCTACACCTTC
>-|TRBD1|14|TRBJ2-7|TRBV9
CASSVGDRPYEQYF
TGTGCCAGCAGCGTAGGGGACAGACCCTACGAGCAGTACTTC
>-|TRBD1|15|TRBJ1-1|TRBV5-1
CASSLDGQGNTEAFF
TGCGCCAGCAGCTTGGATGGACAGGGGAACACTGAAGCTTTCTTT
>-|TRBD1|15|TRBJ1-2|TRBV7-9
CSSSLGQGALYGYTF
TGTTCCAGCAGCTTGGGACAGGGTGCCTTGTATGGCTACACCTTC
>-|-|14|TRBJ1-4|TRBV5-1
CASSLNRDHEKLFF
TGCGCCAGCAGCTTGAACAGGGACCATGAAAAACTGTTTTTT
>-|TRBD2|16|TRBJ2-6|TRBV7-9
CASAGGGNPGANVLTF
TGTGCCAGCGCGGGCGGGGGGAACCCTGGGGCCAACGTCCTGACTTTC
>-|-|14|TRBJ2-7|TRBV19
CASSIQTGSYEQYF
TGTGCCAGTAGTATCCAAACAGGGTCCTACGAGCAGTACTTC
>-|-|11|TRBJ1-4|TRBV2
CASNQGEKLFF
TGTGCCAGCAACCAGGGTGAAAAACTGTTTTTT
>-|-|13|TRBJ2-3|TRBV7-2
CASTGHSTDTQYF
TGTGCCAGCACCGGACATAGCACAGATACGCAGTATTTT
>-|-|17|TRBJ2-7|TRBV5-6
CASSLDDSSLSSYEQYF
TGTGCCAGCAGCTTGGACGACAGTTCTCTAAGCTCCTACGAGCAGTACTTC
>few|TRBD1|13|TRBJ2-7|TRBV19
CASSRGQGYEQYF
TGTGCCAGTAGTAGGGGACAGGGCTACGAGCAGTACTTC
>-|TRBD1|17|TRBJ1-5|TRBV15
CATSRTGRLVTNQPQHF
TGTGCCACCAGCAGGACAGGGCGGTTGGTTACCAATCAGCCCCAGCATTTT
>-|-|16|TRBJ1-1|TRBV21-1
CASSKRRTARCTEAFF
TGTGCCAGCAGCAAGAGGCGGACAGCTCGGTGCACTGAAGCTTTCTTT
>few|-|14|TRBJ2-3|TRBV7-9
CASSLERGTDTQYF
TGTGCCAGCAGCTTAGAAAGGGGTACAGATACGCAGTATTTT
>few|TRBD2|16|TRBJ2-7|TRBV7-6
CASSLGTSGTLGEQYF
TGTGCCAGCAGTTTGGGGACTAGCGGGACCCTGGGCGAGCAGTACTTC
>-|-|15|TRBJ2-2|TRBV6-1
CASSGVAELTGELFF
TGTGCCAGCAGTGGGGTAGCGGAGCTCACCGGGGAGCTGTTTTTT
>few|TRBD1|15|TRBJ2-7|TRBV7-9
CSSSSTWTGGYEQYF
TGTTCCAGCAGCTCAACCTGGACAGGGGGCTACGAGCAGTACTTC
>-|-|12|TRBJ2-2|TRBV10-2
CASREDSGELFF
TGCGCCAGCAGAGAAGACAGCGGGGAGCTGTTTTTT
>once|-|14|TRBJ1-1|TRBV30
CAWTPPPSQGPAFF
TGTGCCTGGACCCCACCGCCTTCACAGGGTCCGGCTTTCTTT
>few|TRBD2|19|TRBJ2-1|TRBV15
CATSRPTPGLAGRDNEQFF
TGTGCCACCAGCAGACCGACGCCGGGACTAGCGGGGCGAGACAATGAGCAGTTCTTC
>-|-|13|TRBJ1-1|TRBV19
CASSQQGHTEAFF
TGTGCCAGTAGTCAACAGGGCCACACTGAAGCTTTCTTT
>-|-|14|TRBJ2-6|TRBV6-4
CASGDTSGANVLTF
TGTGCCAGCGGTGACACTTCGGGGGCCAACGTCCTGACTTTC
>-|TRBD1|13|TRBJ1-2|TRBV19
CASSTDRSYGYTF
TGTGCCAGTAGTACGGACAGGTCCTATGGCTACACCTTC
>-|-|13|TRBJ2-7|TRBV27
CASSLRGSYEQYF
TGTGCCAGCAGTTTACGGGGCTCCTACGAGCAGTACTTC
>-|TRBD1|19|TRBJ2-2|TRBV11-2
CASPMTNGGQGDGTGELFF
TGTGCCAGCCCTATGACAAATGGTGGACAGGGGGACGGCACCGGGGAGCTGTTTTTT
>-|-|15|TRBJ2-6|TRBV11-2
CASTYGGSGANGLTF
TGTGCCAGCACCTATGGTGGGTCTGGGGCCAACGGCCTGACTTTC
>-|-|11|TRBJ1-2|TRBV20-1
CSARVPDGYTF
TGCAGTGCTAGAGTGCCAGATGGCTACACCTTC
>-|TRBD1|15|TRBJ1-6|TRBV19
CASSIRRTGDSPLHF
TGTGCCAGTAGTATAAGGAGGACAGGGGATTCACCCCTCCACTTT
>-|-|13|TRBJ2-3|TRBV29-1
CSLILVRTDTQYF
TGCAGCTTGATCCTAGTACGCACAGATACGCAGTATTTT
>-|TRBD1|14|TRBJ1-1|TRBV14
CASSTGGWSTEAFF
TGTGCCAGCAGCACAGGGGGCTGGAGCACTGAAGCTTTCTTT
>-|TRBD2|15|TRBJ2-2|TRBV27
CASSTGTSRTGELFF
TGTGCCAGCAGTACCGGGACTAGTCGCACCGGGGAGCTGTTTTTT
>few|-|14|TRBJ1-1|TRBV18
CASSPPSGVAEAFF
TGTGCCAGCTCACCACCGTCAGGGGTAGCTGAAGCTTTCTTT
>once|TRBD1|13|TRBJ2-7|TRBV6-5
CASTPTQGLEQYF
TGTGCCAGCACGCCGACACAGGGGCTCGAGCAGTACTTC
>-|TRBD2|17|TRBJ2-1|TRBV19
CASSTTLLAGGKNEQFF
TGTGCCAGTAGTACTACCCTGCTAGCGGGAGGTAAAAATGAGCAGTTCTTC
>-|-|15|TRBJ2-3|TRBV6-6
CASSTRESSTDTQYF
TGTGCCAGCAGTACCCGGGAGTCTAGCACAGATACGCAGTATTTT
>-|TRBD2|18|TRBJ2-3|TRBV5-4
CASSLDPQGLVNTDTQYF
TGTGCCAGCAGCTTGGACCCCCAGGGACTAGTCAACACAGATACGCAGTATTTT
>-|-|15|TRBJ1-1|TRBV27
CASSLSPRGDTEAFF
TGTGCCAGCAGTTTATCGCCCAGGGGCGACACTGAAGCTTTCTTT
>-|-|15|TRBJ2-7|TRBV4-1
CASSQGWGLASEQYF
TGCGCCAGCAGCCAAGGGTGGGGGCTAGCCTCCGAGCAGTACTTC
>-|-|13|TRBJ2-7|TRBV28
CASRPTGSYEQYF
TGTGCCAGCAGACCAACAGGGAGCTACGAGCAGTACTTC
>-|TRBD2|17|TRBJ2-7|TRBV6-1
CASSGQGWASGRYEQYF
TGTGCCAGCAGTGGACAGGGATGGGCTAGCGGGAGATACGAGCAGTACTTC
>-|-|15|TRBJ1-4|TRBV11-2
CASSPRSGGLEKLFF
TGTGCCAGCAGCCCCAGATCGGGGGGCTTGGAAAAACTGTTTTTT
>-|-|15|TRBJ2-7|TRBV7-9
CASTRGDPRSYEQYF
TGTGCCAGCACCCGCGGGGACCCTCGATCCTACGAGCAGTACTTC
>-|-|11|TRBJ2-7|TRBV25-1
CASVGGLEQYF
TGTGCCAGCGTTGGCGGGCTAGAACAGTACTTC
>-|TRBD1|17|TRBJ2-5|TRBV11-2
CASSLPGTGWNQETQYF
TGTGCCAGCAGCCTACCCGGGACAGGGTGGAACCAAGAGACCCAGTACTTC
>-|TRBD2|15|TRBJ2-1|TRBV7-9
CASSLGTSVYNEQFF
TGTGCCAGCAGCTTAGGGACTAGCGTTTACAATGAGCAGTTCTTC
>-|TRBD1|14|TRBJ1-4|TRBV6-1
CASSGGTGSEKLFF
TGTGCCAGCAGTGGCGGGACAGGGTCGGAAAAACTGTTTTTT
>-|-|13|TRBJ2-5|TRBV11-2
CASRRVGAVAQYF
TGTGCCAGCAGGCGAGTTGGGGCGGTGGCCCAGTACTTC
>-|TRBD1|15|TRBJ2-7|TRBV6-1
CASNLGQGHSYEQYF
TGTGCCAGCAATCTAGGACAGGGACATTCCTACGAGCAGTACTTC
>-|-|14|TRBJ2-3|TRBV5-1
CASSIGLDTDTQYF
TGCGCCAGCAGCATCGGACTGGACACAGATACGCAGTATTTT